This T cell receptor (beta chain) was retrieved from a study of T cell repertoires in cytomegalovirus infection (dated by TCRdb to the late 2010s). Describing the broader study: Peptide stimulations targeted recently identified HLA-C-restricted CMV epitopes, whose presentation resists viral immunomodulation, together with well-studied HLA-B-restricted epitopes. Donor HLA type was relevant to the analysis, because carriage of CMV infection together with the matching HLA type was indicated by public TCR beta signatures. Points the paper makes about the study in general: The ex vivo response was dominated by HLA-C-restricted CMV-specific TCR beta clonotypes, and the single most frequent clonotype in two of eight donors was supplied by these HLA-C-restricted clonotypes. In both this cohort and an independent roughly 330-donor cohort, the cumulative frequency of public TCR beta family members distinguished carriers of CMV infection plus the relevant HLA type.

Sample treatment or condition, as interpreted from the label and publication: in vitro stimulation with specific CMV peptide epitopes to enrich CMV-specific T cells. Note on this clonotype: Its antigen remains unidentified. No qualities accompany the bases; no much larger clone lies one base away.

Its CDR3 holds 17 amino acids, cysteine through phenylalanine. The only DNA kept is the CDR3, 51 bases in frame from the first base. The V end loses 6 bases and the J end loses 4 bases, and a stretch of 21 bases separates them. TCRdb shows the sequencer as Illumina HiSeq 1500. TCRdb reprocessing: public reads trimmed at Q25 with fastp, clones called with MiXCR, in-frame beta chains kept. Under each unique CDR3 protein, matching rows form one entry showing the most common genes and DNA. In this sample the table shows 700,000 to 850,000 distinct CDR3 sequences, 30% to 35% of which occur a single time. The biggest ten clones account for around 12% of the sample.

The source is a human donor in good health (CMV status not recorded). Some clones in this sample may be carry-over from other donors' samples. The source was cultured CD8+ T cells from PBMCs, collected from culture after CMV antigen stimulation. The rearranged segments are TRBV12-3 or TRBV12-4 and TRBJ2-2; the D gene is perhaps TRBD2, on 6 matching bases. The CDR3 region reads CASSSTLLPGGTGELFF. The DNA reads as follows: TGTGCCAGCAGCTCTACCCTGCTGCCCGGGGGCACCGGGGAGCTGTTTTTT.